Listed here are 26 T cell receptor beta chains from one sample, sequenced in a study of blood T cells in healthy people across ages. Together with a sample-barcoded 5' primer, a J-beta primer mix was included in a second PCR lasting 7 to 11 cycles. From the 5' RACE reads, TCRdb called clonotypes with MiXCR, one entry per CDR3 protein. Of fewer than 950,000 distinct CDR3 sequences detected, approximately 35% appear once; the ten largest clones hold roughly 13%. The material sequenced was blood. The source is a young man in good health.

The table lists this clonotype with a few counts. The J gene is TRBJ2-1, the V gene TRBV10-2; D gene ambiguous. The CDR3 covers 15 residues. In germline, CDR1 is WSHSY, CDR2 SAAADI. The V gene lost 2 bases and the J gene lost 4 bases, with 12 bases spanning the gap. The CDR3 DNA is TGCGCCAGCAGTGAGGGGGTCCCGAATTACAATGAGCAGTTCTTC. Amino acids: CASSEGVPNYNEQFF.

This clonotype was counted between two and nine times. V and J are TRBV11-2 and TRBJ2-1; D perhaps matches TRBD1 (6 bases). The J call may be mistaken, given a closer DNA end match to TRBJ2-7. Germline V gene lookup returns CDR1 SGHAT and CDR2 FQNNGV. CDR3 length: 14 residues. The CDR3 nucleotides read TGTGCCAGCAGCCCAACAGGGTACTACAATGAGCAGTACTTC. Encoded protein: CASSPTGYYNEQYF.

The chain couples TRBV10-3 to TRBJ1-4, with D perhaps TRBD1 (6 bases). Germline V lookup: CDR1 ENHRY, CDR2 SYGVKD. Trimming took off 4 bases at V and 7 bases at J, with 10 bases between the two ends. The CDR3 sequence is 13 residues long. The CDR3 spells CAISAGGGEKLFF. The DNA for the CDR3 is TGTGCCATCAGTGCCGGGGGCGGTGAAAAACTGTTTTTT.

This chain joins TRBV7-8 and TRBJ1-2; D not certain. Germline lookup yields CDR1 SGHVS and CDR2 FQNEAQ. Trimming left V 0 bases short and J 8 bases short, with 13 bases between. CDR3 size: 14 residues. CDR3 amino acids: CASSLASPSGGYTF. Written as DNA, the CDR3 is TGTGCCAGCAGCTTAGCTAGCCCTAGTGGAGGCTACACCTTC.

A word on this clonotype: A single base separates this from a much larger clone, so it may be a read error. V and J are TRBV7-9 and TRBJ2-6; the D is unclear. The CDR3 contains 17 residues. The germline V gene encodes CDR1 SEHNR and CDR2 FQNEAQ (reference sequence). CDR3 DNA sequence: TGTACCAGCAGCTTATCTAGTAGTTTCTATGGGGCCAACGTCCTGACTTTC. Its protein product is CTSSLSSSFYGANVLTF.

In its sample, this clonotype was seen once. J is TRBJ2-2 and V is TRBV5-1; 10 bases line up with TRBD1. The ends lost 4 bases at V and 3 bases at J; junction bases unmatched: 3. The CDR3 contains 15 residues. The germline V gene encodes CDR1 SGHRS and CDR2 YFSETQ. In DNA, the CDR3 is TGCGCCAGCAGCAGGACAGGGGGGGACACCGGGGAGCTGTTTTTT. This gives the protein CASSRTGGDTGELFF.

This clonotype was seen a few times. The rearrangement joins TRBV24-1 to TRBJ1-1, with TRBD1 identical over 7 bases. This CDR3 has 15 residues. With 7 bases clipped from V and 1 base from J, the junction kept 8 bases outside the gene matches. The germline CDR1 and CDR2 sequences are KGHDR and SFDVKD. CDR3 region: CATREGGGENTEAFF. CDR3 sequence (DNA): TGTGCCACCAGGGAAGGGGGCGGGGAGAACACTGAAGCTTTCTTT.

The chain uses TRBV12-3 or TRBV12-4 and TRBJ1-6; D gene ambiguous. The CDR3 extends over 15 amino acids. V was cut by 1 base and J by 7 bases, with 11 bases left in between. The CDR3 loop reads CASSLEGTRNSPLHF. Here the CDR3 DNA reads TGTGCCAGCAGTTTAGAGGGCACCCGGAATTCACCCCTCCACTTT.

This clonotype has more than one count but fewer than ten. The rearrangement links TRBV5-1 to TRBJ1-5, with a possible D match to TRBD1 (5 bases). Germline loops: CDR1 SGHRS, CDR2 YFSETQ. Trimming left V 3 bases short and J 5 bases short, with 15 bases between. This CDR3 region has 15 residues. The DNA for the CDR3 is TGCGCCAGCAGCTCCCAGGGAATGTCGGATCAGCCCCAGCATTTT. Translation: CASSSQGMSDQPQHF.

In this sample, this clonotype turned up many times. V usage is TRBV20-1 and J usage is TRBJ2-3; D assignment may be TRBD1 or TRBD2 (5 bases each). Trimming left V 1 base short and J 2 bases short, with 13 bases between. The CDR3 runs to 15 residues. Per germline, CDR1 DFQATT and CDR2 SNEGSKA (reference sequence). This CDR3 is CSARGGTSSTDTQYF. The CDR3 nucleotides read TGCAGTGCTAGAGGGGGGACCTCTTCCACAGATACGCAGTATTTT.

The rearrangement uses TRBV5-1 and TRBJ1-1; 9 bases align to TRBD1. Germline lookup yields CDR1 SGHRS and CDR2 YFSETQ. V dropped 3 bases and J dropped 4; count of bases not matched to a gene: 16. There are 18 residues in the CDR3. The DNA of the CDR3 is TGCGCCAGCAGCTCCGGGACAGGGTATTACATGGTCGGCACTGAAGCTTTCTTT. This gives the protein CASSSGTGYYMVGTEAFF.

V gene TRBV28 combines with J gene TRBJ2-7; 12 nucleotides line up with TRBD2. Germline V lookup: CDR1 MDHEN, CDR2 SYDVKM. The CDR3 spans 16 residues. J lost 3 bases, V lost 8 bases, and 11 bases had no gene match. The CDR3 loop is CASLHLTSGGLYEQYF. The CDR3 coding sequence is TGTGCCAGCTTACACCTGACTAGCGGGGGTCTCTACGAGCAGTACTTC.

This rearrangement joins TRBV7-9 to TRBJ1-1; D is unclear. The V end was cut by 5 bases, the J end by 0 bases, with 16 bases between. Germline assignment: CDR1 SEHNR and CDR2 FQNEAQ (reference sequence). CDR3 size: 16 residues. This chain's CDR3 is CASSQYAGMVNTEAFF. CDR3 nucleotides: TGTGCCAGCAGCCAATATGCGGGTATGGTGAACACTGAAGCTTTCTTT.

The sample holds a few counts of this clonotype. The chain joins TRBV21-1 to TRBJ1-2. TRBV21-1 counts as a pseudogene. The CDR3 length is 14 residues. The CDR3 DNA reads TGTGCCAGCAGCAAGGGTGGTTTCCTCTATGGCTACACCTTC. This translates into CASSKGGFLYGYTF.

This clonotype was observed a handful of times. The genes are TRBV24-1 and TRBJ1-2; the D is unclear. Trimming left V 5 bases short and J 3 bases short, with 6 bases between. This CDR3 has 12 residues. Germline V CDR1 and CDR2: KGHDR, SFDVKD. Here the CDR3 reads CATSVGDYGYTF. The CDR3 DNA sequence: TGTGCCACCAGTGTCGGGGACTATGGCTACACCTTC.

The table lists this clonotype with a few counts. The genes are TRBV5-6 and TRBJ1-2; no clear D gene. Germline-derived CDR1 and CDR2 are SGHDT and YYEEEE. V dropped 7 bases and J dropped 3 bases, with 16 bases sitting between them. The CDR3 totals 14 residues. CDR3 DNA: TGTGCCAGCGTCGTCGAGGGAGACGACTATGGCTACACCTTC. This encodes CASVVEGDDYGYTF.

A remark on this clonotype: The junction differs from germline at one of its ends, possibly a read error. The genes are TRBV4-1 and TRBJ1-5, with D possibly TRBD1 on 5 matching bases. The CDR3 sequence is 15 residues long. From germline, CDR1 is MGHRA and CDR2 YSYEKL. CDR3 bases: TGCGCCAGCAGCCAAGTGGGGCTTAGCGATCAGCCCCAGCATTTT. Translated: CASSQVGLSDQPQHF.

V is TRBV29-1 and J is TRBJ2-7; D assignment may be TRBD1 or TRBD2 (5 bases each). Trimming shortened V by 5 bases and J by 2 bases, and 19 bases separated the two germline ends. The CDR3 has 15 amino acids. Germline CDR1 is SQVTM and CDR2 is ANQGSEA. The CDR3 sequence: CSVSFIMLGAYEQYF. The CDR3 coding sequence is TGCAGCGTTTCATTTATAATGTTGGGGGCCTACGAGCAGTACTTC.

This clonotype was seen only a few times. The chain links TRBV27 to TRBJ1-1; unclear D gene. Germline assignment: CDR1 MNHEY and CDR2 SMNVEV (reference sequence). The CDR3 spans 15 residues. V dropped 5 bases and J dropped 5 bases, with 18 bases sitting between them. DNA for the CDR3: TGTGCCAGCAGTGTAACCGGGTCAGGAGGGACTGAAGCTTTCTTT. Translated, it gives CASSVTGSGGTEAFF.

This clonotype was counted a single time. The chain uses TRBV21-1 and TRBJ2-5; TRBD1, the D gene given by the table, was not confirmed from the DNA. TRBV21-1 is deemed a pseudogene. This CDR3 is 17 amino acids long. This chain's CDR3 is CASSKALTGPSYNEQYF. The DNA for the CDR3 is TGTGCCAGCAGCAAAGCGCTGACAGGACCATCCTACAATGAGCAGTACTTC.

The J gene is TRBJ2-7, the V gene TRBV15; D perhaps matches TRBD1 (6 bases). Germline loops: CDR1 LNHNV, CDR2 YYDKDF (reference sequence). Trimming took off 3 bases at V and 7 bases at J, with 22 bases between the two ends. The CDR3 consists of 16 residues. The CDR3 coding sequence is TGTGCCACCAGCAGGGGCCCCGGGGTAGGGGACAATGAGCAGTACTTC. It is translated as CATSRGPGVGDNEQYF.

The rearrangement joins TRBV4-3 to TRBJ2-5, with unresolved D. CDR3 length: 14 residues. Per the germline V gene, CDR1 is LGHNA and CDR2 is YSLEER. Between the trimmed V and J ends, which lost 1 base and 11 bases, there was a span of 17 bases. CDR3 region: CASSQVDGYNEQYF. The CDR3 coding sequence is TGCGCCAGCAGCCAAGTGGACGGATACAATGAGCAGTACTTC.

Only a few counts were recorded for this clonotype. The gene calls are TRBV6-1 and TRBJ1-1; D uncertain. Germline V gene data show CDR1 as MNHNS and CDR2 as SASEGT. The CDR3 covers 13 residues. V was clipped by 3 bases and J by 2 bases, with 7 bases between them. DNA of the CDR3: TGTGCCAGCAGTGATTTGGACAACACTGAAGCTTTCTTT. The encoded protein is CASSDLDNTEAFF.

This clonotype was seen many times. The chain uses TRBV2 and TRBJ1-5; maybe TRBD1 (5 bases). V lost 7 bases and J lost 1, with 8 bases in between. The length of the CDR3 is 13 residues. The germline gives CDR1 SNHLY, CDR2 FYNNEI. The CDR3 DNA sequence: TGTGCCAGCAACCGGGGGAGCAATCAGCCCCAGCATTTT. This gives the protein CASNRGSNQPQHF. The entire variable domain, with the rest obtained from reference TRBV2 and TRBJ1-5, is as follows: EPEVTQTPSHQVTQMGQEVILRCVPISNHLYFYWYRQILGQKVEFLVSFYNNEISEKSEIFDDQFSVERPDGSNFTLKIRSTKLEDSAMYFCASNRGSNQPQHFGDGTRLSIL.

The chain combines TRBV12-3 or TRBV12-4 with TRBJ2-1, with D hard to call. The V end was cut by 3 bases, the J end by 13 bases, with 16 bases between. The CDR3 is made up of 13 amino acids. The CDR3 protein is CASSFRAQETQFF. The CDR3 DNA follows: TGTGCCAGCAGTTTTCGGGCCCAAGAGACCCAGTTCTTC.

This clonotype came up many times. V usage is TRBV7-2 and J usage is TRBJ2-3, with D hard to call. Germline CDR1 and CDR2: SGHTA and FQGNSA. V was trimmed by 0 bases and J by 3 bases, leaving 7 bases between them. CDR3 length equals 14 residues. In DNA, the CDR3 is TGTGCCAGCAGCTTAGCGCCTGTGACAGATACGCAGTATTTT. This encodes CASSLAPVTDTQYF.